The 4 T cell receptor beta chains in this list originate from one sample, sequenced in a study. TCRdb called the 5' RACE reads again in MiXCR, with one record for every CDR3 protein. The sample yields 25,000 to 35,000 distinct CDR3 sequences, around 24% seen once. The material sequenced was memory CD4+ T cells sorted from blood. This sample's subset: memory CD4+ T cells, CD4+CD45RO+CD25-. All receptors come from a female donor with breast cancer.

There are many counts of this clonotype. J is TRBJ2-2 and V is TRBV9; no reliable D call. V was cut by 0 bases and J by 6 bases, with 6 bases left in between. The CDR3 totals 13 residues. Germline values: CDR1 SGDLS, CDR2 YYNGEE. The CDR3 bases are TGTGCCAGCAGCGTAGGGCCCTCCGGGGAGCTGTTTTTT. It is translated as CASSVGPSGELFF.

This clonotype was seen more than once but under ten times. CDR3 bases: TGCGCCAGCAGCTTGGGATCACGGTCAGGGTGGAGCTCCTACAATGAGCAGTTCTTC. Translated, it gives CASSLGSRSGWSSYNEQFF. The V gene is TRBV5-1, the J gene TRBJ2-1; perhaps TRBD1 as D (5 bases). Looked up from germline, CDR1 is SGHRS and CDR2 is YFSETQ. There are 19 residues in the CDR3. V lost 0 bases, J lost 0 bases, and 19 bases lay in between. Based on the CDR3 plus reference TRBV5-1 and TRBJ2-1, the full variable domain is KAGVTQTPRYLIKTRGQQVTLSCSPISGHRSVSWYQQTPGQGLQFLFEYFSETQRNKGNFPGRFSGRQFSNSRSEMNVSTLELGDSALYLCASSLGSRSGWSSYNEQFFGPGTRLTVL.

A remark on this clonotype: A much larger clone differs from this one at a single base, so this may be a read error. Since no conserved phenylalanine or tryptophan closes the CDR3, a read error is the likely cause. This CDR3 is CASSSLPGTAEAFL. CDR3 nucleotide sequence: TGTGCCAGCAGCTCCCTTCCCGGGACAGCTGAAGCTTTCTTG. The V and J genes are TRBV5-6 and TRBJ1-1; 7 nucleotides align to TRBD1. The CDR3 spans 14 residues. From germline, CDR1 is SGHDT and CDR2 YYEEEE. V shed 3 bases and J 6 bases; nucleotides not matched to a gene: 8.

The rearrangement joins TRBV3-1 to TRBJ2-3; D is uncertain. This CDR3 is 14 amino acids long. In germline, CDR1 is LGHDT, CDR2 YNNKEL (reference sequence). The V end was cut by 2 bases, the J end by 0 bases, with 6 bases between. The CDR3 spells CASSQTDSTDTQYF. The CDR3 region has the DNA TGTGCCAGCAGCCAAACCGACAGCACAGATACGCAGTATTTT.